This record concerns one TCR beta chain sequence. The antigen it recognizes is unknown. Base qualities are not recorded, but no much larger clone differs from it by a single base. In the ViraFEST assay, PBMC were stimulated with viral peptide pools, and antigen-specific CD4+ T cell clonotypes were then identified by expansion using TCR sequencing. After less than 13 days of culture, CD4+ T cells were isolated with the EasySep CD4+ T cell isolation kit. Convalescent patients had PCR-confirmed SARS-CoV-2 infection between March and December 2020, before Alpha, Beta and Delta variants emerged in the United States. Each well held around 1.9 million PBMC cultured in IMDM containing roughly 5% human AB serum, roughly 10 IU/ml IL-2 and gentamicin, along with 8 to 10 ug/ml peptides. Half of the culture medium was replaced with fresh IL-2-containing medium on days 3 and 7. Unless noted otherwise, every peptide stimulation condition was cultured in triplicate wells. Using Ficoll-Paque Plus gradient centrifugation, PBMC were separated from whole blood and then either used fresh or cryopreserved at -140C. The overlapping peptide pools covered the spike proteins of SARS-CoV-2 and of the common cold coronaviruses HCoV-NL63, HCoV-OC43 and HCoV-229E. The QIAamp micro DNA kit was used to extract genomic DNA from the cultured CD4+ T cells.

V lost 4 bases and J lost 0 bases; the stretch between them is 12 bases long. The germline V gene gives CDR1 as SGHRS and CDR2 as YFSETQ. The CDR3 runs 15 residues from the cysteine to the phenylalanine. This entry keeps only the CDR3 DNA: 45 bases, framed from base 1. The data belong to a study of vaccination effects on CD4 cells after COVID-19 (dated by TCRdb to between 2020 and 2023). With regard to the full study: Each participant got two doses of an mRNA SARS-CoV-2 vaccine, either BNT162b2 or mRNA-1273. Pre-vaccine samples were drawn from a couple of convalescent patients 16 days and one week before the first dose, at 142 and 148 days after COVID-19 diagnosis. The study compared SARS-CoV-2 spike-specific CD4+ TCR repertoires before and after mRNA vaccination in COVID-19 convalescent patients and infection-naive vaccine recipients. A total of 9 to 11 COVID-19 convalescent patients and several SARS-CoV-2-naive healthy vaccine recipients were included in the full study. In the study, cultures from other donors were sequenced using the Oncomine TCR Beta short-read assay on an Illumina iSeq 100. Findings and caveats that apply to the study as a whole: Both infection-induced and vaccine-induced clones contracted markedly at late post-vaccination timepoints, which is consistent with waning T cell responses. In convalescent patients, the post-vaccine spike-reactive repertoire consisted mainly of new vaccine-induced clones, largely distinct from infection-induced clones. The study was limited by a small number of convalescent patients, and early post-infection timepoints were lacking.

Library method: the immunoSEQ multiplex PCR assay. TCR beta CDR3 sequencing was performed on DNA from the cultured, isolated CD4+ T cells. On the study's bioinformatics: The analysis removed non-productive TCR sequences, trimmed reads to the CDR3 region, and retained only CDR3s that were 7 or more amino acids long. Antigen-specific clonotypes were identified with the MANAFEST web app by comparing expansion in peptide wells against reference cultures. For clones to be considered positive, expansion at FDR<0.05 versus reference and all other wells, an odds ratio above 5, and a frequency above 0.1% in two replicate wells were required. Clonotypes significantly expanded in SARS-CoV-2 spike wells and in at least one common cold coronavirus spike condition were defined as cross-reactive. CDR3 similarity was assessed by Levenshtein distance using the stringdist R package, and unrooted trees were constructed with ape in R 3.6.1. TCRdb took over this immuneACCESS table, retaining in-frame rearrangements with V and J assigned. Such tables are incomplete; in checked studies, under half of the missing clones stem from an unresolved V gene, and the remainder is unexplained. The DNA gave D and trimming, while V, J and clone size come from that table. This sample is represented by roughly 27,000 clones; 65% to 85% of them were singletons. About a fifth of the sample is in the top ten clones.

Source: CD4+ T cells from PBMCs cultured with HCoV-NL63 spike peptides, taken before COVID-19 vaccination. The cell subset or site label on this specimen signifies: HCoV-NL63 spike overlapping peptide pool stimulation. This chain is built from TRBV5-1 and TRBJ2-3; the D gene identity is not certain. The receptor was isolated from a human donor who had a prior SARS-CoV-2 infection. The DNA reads TGCGCCAGCAGCCCCGGATGGCTAAGCACAGATACGCAGTATTTT. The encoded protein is CASSPGWLSTDTQYF.